This paragraph covers one T cell receptor beta chain sequence. Its antigen remains unknown. Unique molecular identifiers were carried by the TCR beta cDNA libraries. TCRdb ran MiXCR on the PCR reads and lists one entry per CDR3 protein. Here the sample spans about 380,000 distinct CDR3 sequences, roughly 38% being singletons. The sample comes from a study of post-analysis software for immune sequencing data. The study's findings and limits: When patients were compared with controls, a handful of TRBV segments were more frequent, TRBV5-6, TRBV5-1 and TRBV20-1 among them.

The CDR3 has 15 amino acids. V lost 5 bases and J lost 0, with 11 bases in between. Germline CDR1 is SNHLY and CDR2 is FYNNEI. This TCR was sampled from a girl aged 5 to 17 with multiple sclerosis. The V gene is TRBV2, the J gene TRBJ2-1; D perhaps matches TRBD1 (5 bases). The sequencing sample was made of blood. DNA for the CDR3: TGTGCCAGCAGTCAAGTCCAGGGCTCCTACAATGAGCAGTTCTTC. It codes for CASSQVQGSYNEQFF.